One sample yielded the 5 T cell receptor beta chains listed below, sequenced in a study of T cells in localized non-small cell lung cancer (dated by TCRdb to the early 2020s). The library was generated by the immunoSEQ multiplex PCR assay. This immuneACCESS table, as held by TCRdb, lists in-frame sequences with V and J called but not all clones. Of the missing ones, under half trace to an unresolved V gene in checked studies; the others have no known cause. The sample yields tens of thousands of clones; about nine tenths were counted once. Of the sample, under 7% is held by the ten largest clones. Sequenced material: peripheral blood mononuclear cells, taken before any cancer treatment. These receptors were obtained from a male donor at least 60 years old with stage II lung adenocarcinoma.

CDR3 sequence: CASSQVSTVVSDTQYF. CDR3 nucleotide sequence: TGCGCCAGCAGCCAAGTCTCTACTGTCGTCTCAGATACGCAGTATTTT. This rearrangement joins TRBV4-1 to TRBJ2-3; D gene uncertain. V lost 1 base, J lost 4 bases, and 15 bases lay in between. The CDR3 is 16 amino acids. Per germline, CDR1 MGHRA and CDR2 YSYEKL.

The chain uses TRBV28 and TRBJ2-4, with D possibly being TRBD2 (6 bases). V gave up 5 bases and J gave up 9 bases, with 20 bases separating them. CDR3 length equals 15 residues. Germline CDR1 is MDHEN and CDR2 is SYDVKM. The CDR3 loop is CASSRTGLSQSIQYF. DNA for the CDR3: TGTGCCAGCAGTCGGACGGGACTTTCTCAGAGCATTCAGTACTTC.

The chain uses TRBV19 and TRBJ1-1; D unresolved. Trimming took 3 bases from V and 8 from J, leaving 13 bases between them. Looked up from germline, CDR1 is LNHDA and CDR2 is SQIVND (reference sequence). The CDR3 is 13 residues long. CDR3 bases: TGTGCCAGTAGTATTCGGTTGGCAGCCGAAGCTTTCTTT. Encoded protein: CASSIRLAAEAFF.

The chain links TRBV6-6 to TRBJ1-1; TRBD1 aligns across 9 bases. Germline CDR1 and CDR2: MNHNY and SVGAGI (reference sequence). This CDR3 has 13 residues. With 8 bases clipped from V and 5 bases from J, the junction kept 6 bases outside the gene matches. CDR3 amino acids: CASQQGAYTEAFF. The CDR3 DNA reads as TGTGCCAGCCAACAGGGGGCATATACTGAAGCTTTCTTT.

This clone was recorded only once. V is TRBV11-2 and J is TRBJ2-3, with 10 positions matching TRBD2. The V gene's germline CDR1 is SGHAT and CDR2 FQNNGV. There are 17 residues in the CDR3. The ends lost 0 bases at V and 1 base at J; junction bases unmatched: 4. CDR3 sequence (DNA): TGTGCCAGCAGCTTAGAAACTAGCGGGATGGGCACAGATACGCAGTATTTT. Translation gives CASSLETSGMGTDTQYF.